The clone carrying this T cell receptor beta chain came up once. Its antigen is unknown. Germline CDR1 reads LGHNA; CDR2 reads YSLEER. V was shortened by 0 bases and J by 4 bases, with 18 bases between the two germline ends. The CDR3 has 17 amino acids. The repertoire was sequenced with immunoSEQ multiplex PCR; TCRdb's copy has only in-frame clones and lacks some. There are nearly 95,000 clones in the sample; roughly 90% occur only once, and 8% to 9.5% lies in the top ten. These data are taken from a study of T cell responses to AZD1222 COVID-19 vaccine. General study results and limits: The breadth and depth of Spike-specific TCRs increased once two AZD1222 doses had been given. Donors, mostly white British, included more females; clonal diversity was possibly underestimated.

This clonotype was obtained from an adult in good health. The sample was peripheral blood, taken on day 0 of AZD1222 vaccination. The J gene is TRBJ1-2, the V gene TRBV4-3; D not resolved. As DNA, the CDR3 is TGCGCCAGCAGCCAAGATGACGTTTTCGGGTTTGGCTATGGCTACACCTTC. Translation: CASSQDDVFGFGYGYTF.